The source of this T cell receptor (beta chain) is a study of high-grade serous ovarian cancer treatment subgroups. Study-level background: Each sample yielded on average around 7,000 unique TCR beta rearrangements from around 14,000 reads.

Broader study findings: Spatial context was lost because tumors were sequenced in bulk. Different patients shared almost no repertoire; same-patient tumors shared about 0.11 to 0.85.

Tumor tissue was taken before any definitive surgery or chemotherapy was given. Germline-derived CDR1 and CDR2 are MNHEY and SVGAGI. This CDR3 is 15 amino acids long. Deletions cut 6 bases from V and 2 bases from J, with 16 bases between. Points on this clone: The antigen remains unidentified.

Sequencing used immunoSEQ multiplex PCR; TCRdb keeps in-frame clones, though not all of them. The sample lists around 1,000 clones; roughly 80% were seen once. The sequencing sample was made of tumor tissue. The J gene is TRBJ1-1, the V gene TRBV6-5; D may be TRBD1 (6 bases). The sequence was collected from a human donor with high-grade serous ovarian cancer. The CDR3 DNA reads as TGTGCCAGCAGCACAGCAGGGGCGGGCAACACTGAAGCTTTCTTT. Translating gives CASSTAGAGNTEAFF.